This paragraph reports one T cell receptor (beta chain). This sample is part of a study of blood T cell repertoires in COVID-19. Overall study: T cells, B-cell-depleted T cells, or PBMCs supplied cDNA or gDNA.

Germline loops: CDR1 SQVTM, CDR2 ANQGSEA. The V gene end was trimmed by 4 bases and the J gene end by 8 bases; junction bases not matched to a gene: 11. The CDR3 contains 13 residues. The data were produced by immunoSEQ multiplex PCR, yet TCRdb's version contains in-frame clones alone and is incomplete. This table holds about 300,000 clones, around 85% found once. In terms of age and location, participants ranged from roughly 18 to 100 years and lived in about 25 US areas. Symptom resolution, clearance, or two negative PCRs marked the recovered donors of Cohort 3. The sample comprised PBMCs or T cells enriched from blood (not recorded which). The rearrangement links TRBV29-1 to TRBJ2-7, with 7 bases fitting TRBD1. This TCR derives from a woman aged 45-59 years who had recovered from COVID-19. The CDR3 loop reads CSVVGTDFRQQYF. The CDR3 region has the DNA TGCAGCGTTGTAGGGACAGATTTCCGTCAGCAGTACTTC.